A single sample is the source of the 24 T cell receptor beta chains below, sequenced in a study of T cell responses to AZD1222 COVID-19 vaccine. Generated by immunoSEQ multiplex PCR, the TCRdb table keeps only in-frame clones and is missing some. This sample has around 130,000 clones, with more than 85% found just once. The sequencing used peripheral blood, collected 28 days after the second AZD1222 dose. Receptors were obtained from an adult who received the AZD1222 COVID-19 vaccine.

The V and J genes are TRBV6-5 and TRBJ1-2; 7 nucleotides agree with TRBD1. CDR1 MNHEY and CDR2 SVGAGI come from the germline V gene. V lost 6 bases and J lost 6; bases outside the gene matches: 10. This CDR3 comprises 14 residues. The CDR3 coding sequence is TGTGCCAGCAGCAGGACAGGCCAATGGGATGGCTACACCTTC. Protein: CASSRTGQWDGYTF.

The CDR3: CASRAQGNYYGYTF. The CDR3 coding sequence is TGTGCCAGCAGGGCACAGGGAAACTACTATGGCTACACCTTC. V gene TRBV6-5 combines with J gene TRBJ1-2, with D possibly TRBD1 on 6 matching bases. The germline V gene has CDR1 MNHEY and CDR2 SVGAGI. The CDR3 spans 14 residues. Trimming shortened V by 6 bases and J by 3 bases, and 14 bases separated the two germline ends.

This chain uses TRBV19 with TRBJ2-1; TRBD1 agrees at 8 bases. V was pared by 7 bases and J by 1 base, with 6 bases of the junction left unmatched. The CDR3 spans 15 residues. Germline assignment: CDR1 LNHDA and CDR2 SQIVND (reference sequence). CDR3 bases: TGTGCCAGTATGACAGGGGATCCTTCCTACAATGAGCAGTTCTTC. As protein: CASMTGDPSYNEQFF.

V is TRBV30 and J is TRBJ2-5; D is ambiguous. The CDR3 covers 13 residues. Trimming cost V 5 bases and J 4 bases, with 14 bases left between them. The germline V gene encodes CDR1 GTSNPN and CDR2 SVGIG (reference sequence). CDR3 sequence (DNA): TGTGCCTGGGGGCCAGTGAGCCGAGAGACCCAGTACTTC. Its translation: CAWGPVSRETQYF.

The rearrangement links TRBV5-1 to TRBJ2-1; either TRBD1 or TRBD2 may supply D (5 bases each). CDR1 and CDR2 from the germline V gene are SGHRS and YFSETQ. V was cut by 0 bases and J by 5 bases, with 9 bases left in between. This CDR3 contains 14 residues. CDR3 nucleotide sequence: TGCGCCAGCAGCTTGGGGGACGCGGACAATGAGCAGTTCTTC. It is translated as CASSLGDADNEQFF.

The chain uses TRBV9 and TRBJ2-3; 11 bases map to TRBD2. CDR3 length: 17 amino acids. CDR1 is SGDLS, CDR2 YYNGEE, per germline. Trimming removed 1 base from V and 2 bases from J; junction bases left unmatched: 6. The CDR3 DNA follows: TGTGCCAGCAGCGTAAGGGGGACTAGCGGATACACAGATACGCAGTATTTT. Protein: CASSVRGTSGYTDTQYF.

This clone was counted a few times. The chain recombines TRBV5-6 with TRBJ1-5; no firm D call. The CDR3 extends over 18 amino acids. Germline CDR1 reads SGHDT; CDR2 reads YYEEEE. Trimming took off 4 bases at V and 0 bases at J, with 20 bases between the two ends. CDR3 protein: CASSSTGGVTYSNQPQHF. The CDR3 DNA follows: TGTGCCAGCAGCAGCACCGGCGGAGTCACCTATAGCAATCAGCCCCAGCATTTT.

The CDR3 DNA reads as TGTGCCAGCAGTGAGGACAGGGACTACGAGCAGTACGTC. Amino acids: CASSEDRDYEQYV. The rearrangement uses TRBV2 and TRBJ2-7; 8 bases line up with TRBD1. There are 13 residues in the CDR3. J was trimmed by 3 bases and V by 3 bases; bases with no gene match: 1. The V gene's germline CDR1 is SNHLY and CDR2 FYNNEI.

This chain connects TRBV11-1 to TRBJ1-1; 10 bases line up with TRBD1. This CDR3 spans 11 amino acids. V dropped 5 bases and J dropped 11; count of bases not matched to a gene: 2. The germline gives CDR1 SGHAT, CDR2 FQDESV (reference sequence). DNA of the CDR3: TGTGCCAGCAGCGTGGGACAGGGGGCTTTCTTT. Translating it yields CASSVGQGAFF.

The chain carries TRBV6-5 and TRBJ1-6; D may be TRBD1 (6 bases). This CDR3 has 14 amino acids. Germline V gene sequence: CDR1 MNHEY, CDR2 SVGAGI. V was cut by 11 bases and J by 7 bases, with 18 bases left in between. The CDR3 DNA reads as TGTGCCTCCCAGTCCGCGAGGGGGAATTCACCCCTCCACTTT. Encoded protein: CASQSARGNSPLHF.

CDR3 in amino acids: CASSLALRSNLDEQFF. The CDR3 coding sequence is TGTGCCAGCAGCTTAGCGCTCCGGAGTAACTTGGATGAGCAGTTCTTC. V usage is TRBV7-9 and J usage is TRBJ2-1; D gene ambiguous. Germline CDR1 is SEHNR and CDR2 is FQNEAQ (reference sequence). The CDR3 length is 16 residues. V dropped 0 bases and J dropped 8 bases, with 17 bases sitting between them.

The chain couples TRBV5-1 to TRBJ2-7; the match to TRBD2 covers 12 bases. Germline assignment: CDR1 SGHRS and CDR2 YFSETQ. V was clipped by 0 bases and J by 5 bases; unmatched bases: 0. CDR3 size: 14 residues. The CDR3 protein is CASSLGLAGDEQYF. The CDR3 bases are TGCGCCAGCAGCTTGGGACTAGCGGGGGACGAGCAGTACTTC.

The chain combines TRBV2 with TRBJ1-5; D is perhaps TRBD1 (5 bases). The V gene lost 3 bases and the J gene lost 5 bases, with 11 bases spanning the gap. The germline V gene has CDR1 SNHLY and CDR2 FYNNEI. CDR3 length: 14 amino acids. Written as DNA, the CDR3 is TGTGCCAGCAGTGAGTTCAGGGTGCATCAGCCCCAGCATTTT. Translated, it gives CASSEFRVHQPQHF.

The chain employs TRBV15 and TRBJ1-3, with D tentatively TRBD1 (5 bases). Germline lookup yields CDR1 LNHNV and CDR2 YYDKDF (reference sequence). Trimming left V 2 bases short and J 3 bases short, with 8 bases between. The CDR3 is 14 residues long. The CDR3 is CATSRPGSGNTIYF. The CDR3 DNA is TGTGCCACCAGCAGACCAGGGAGTGGAAACACCATATATTTT.

V usage is TRBV6-5 and J usage is TRBJ1-2; 7 bases match TRBD1. CDR1 is MNHEY, CDR2 SVGAGI, per germline. V was clipped by 6 bases and J by 2 bases; unmatched bases: 6. The CDR3 has 14 amino acids. CDR3 in DNA: TGTGCCAGCAGGCGACAGGGTCACAACTATGGCTACACCTTC. Protein: CASRRQGHNYGYTF.

This sequence joins TRBV6-5 and TRBJ1-2; perhaps TRBD1 as D (5 bases). Trimming shortened V by 6 bases and J by 3 bases, and 14 bases separated the two germline ends. The germline V gene encodes CDR1 MNHEY and CDR2 SVGAGI. The CDR3 totals 14 residues. CDR3 protein: CASSRSGGYYGYTF. In DNA form, the CDR3 reads TGTGCCAGCAGCCGATCCGGGGGATACTATGGCTACACCTTC.

This rearrangement joins TRBV14 to TRBJ2-3; D perhaps matches TRBD2 (5 bases). The germline V gene has CDR1 SGHDN and CDR2 FVKESK. CDR3 size: 14 residues. With 7 bases removed from V and 6 bases from J, the gap between germline ends came to 17 bases. The CDR3 here is CASNARAYGDTQYF. The CDR3 nucleotides read TGTGCCAGCAATGCGCGGGCTTACGGGGATACGCAGTATTTT. The variable domain in full, with the rest retrieved from reference TRBV14 and TRBJ2-3, is EAGVTQFPSHSVIEKGQTVTLRCDPISGHDNLYWYRRVMGKEIKFLLHFVKESKQDESGMPNNRFLAERTGGTYSTLKVQPAELEDSGVYFCASNARAYGDTQYFGPGTRLTVL.

V gene TRBV27 combines with J gene TRBJ2-3; D not certain. V lost 4 bases, J lost 2 bases, and 16 bases lay in between. This CDR3 has 16 amino acids. The germline gives CDR1 MNHEY, CDR2 SMNVEV (reference sequence). This CDR3 is CASSSGTAYLTDTQYF. Written as DNA, the CDR3 is TGTGCCAGCAGTTCCGGCACGGCATATCTCACAGATACGCAGTATTTT.

As regards this clone: Compared with germline, one end of the junction differs, possibly owing to a read error. This chain uses TRBV7-7 with TRBJ2-3, with TRBD2 matching over 13 bases. Germline V gene sequence: CDR1 SSHAT, CDR2 FNYEAQ (reference sequence). The CDR3 is made up of 19 amino acids. CDR3 DNA: TGTGCTAGCAGCTACCCCACACTAGCGGGAGGGCCGGGGACAGATACGCAGTATTTT. This encodes CASSYPTLAGGPGTDTQYF. The full variable domain, with the rest looked up from reference TRBV7-7 and TRBJ2-3, is GAGVSQSPRYKVTKRGQDVTLRCDPISSHATLYWYQQALGQGPEFLTYFNYEAQPDKSGLPSDRFSAERPEGSISTLTIQRTEQRDSAMYRCASSYPTLAGGPGTDTQYFGPGTRLTVL.

The chain carries TRBV5-1 and TRBJ1-6; 10 bases map to TRBD1. The V and J ends lost 5 bases and 5 bases, in that order; junction bases with no gene match: 1. The CDR3 sequence is 14 residues long. The germline CDR1 and CDR2 sequences are SGHRS and YFSETQ. The CDR3 protein is CASRGTGDNSPLHF. In DNA form, the CDR3 reads TGCGCCAGCAGAGGGACAGGGGATAATTCACCCCTCCACTTT.

Written as DNA, the CDR3 is TGCGCCAGCAGCTTGGGGTGGGAGAACACTGAAGCTTTCTTT. Protein product: CASSLGWENTEAFF. This chain links TRBV5-1 with TRBJ1-1; D call uncertain. From germline, CDR1 is SGHRS and CDR2 YFSETQ. The CDR3 is 14 residues long. V lost 0 bases, J lost 1 base, and 7 bases lay in between.

The V gene is TRBV27, the J gene TRBJ1-1; D is undetermined. Germline V lookup: CDR1 MNHEY, CDR2 SMNVEV (reference sequence). CDR3 length: 11 residues. Trimming took 7 bases from V and 1 from J, leaving 4 bases between them. CDR3 region: CASKSNTEAFF. DNA of the CDR3: TGTGCCAGCAAGTCGAACACTGAAGCTTTCTTT.

This clone was detected a few times. The chain recombines TRBV11-2 with TRBJ2-4; perhaps TRBD2 as D (5 bases). Germline V gene lookup returns CDR1 SGHAT and CDR2 FQNNGV. The ends were cut back, 6 bases at V and 5 bases at J, with 11 bases in the middle. CDR3 length: 13 residues. The CDR3 nucleotides are TGTGCCAGCAGGAGGGTGAGGGAAAACATTCAGTACTTC. It translates to CASRRVRENIQYF.

The chain carries TRBV12-3 or TRBV12-4 and TRBJ1-1, with no clear D. Trimming took off 1 base at V and 0 bases at J, with 3 bases between the two ends. There are 13 residues in the CDR3. Written as DNA, the CDR3 is TGTGCCAGCAGTTTAGGAATGAACACTGAAGCTTTCTTT. The encoded protein is CASSLGMNTEAFF.